The T cell receptor (beta chain) under discussion was sequenced for a study of regulatory T cells in long-lasting Graves disease. This clonotype was seen a handful of times. Both iRepertoire HTBI primers and Arm-PCR of CDR3 regions were used to build the TCR beta libraries. TCRdb reanalysed the multiplex PCR reads using MiXCR and keeps one entry per CDR3 protein. The table records 540,000 or so distinct CDR3 sequences, about 13% of them present only once. Time point reported: newly diagnosed GD, antithyroid drugs for less than 3 months. PBMC RNA was the source of the TCR library. V lost 4 bases and J lost 8, with 12 bases in between. The CDR3 has 13 residues. Germline V gene sequence: CDR1 KGHSH, CDR2 LQKENI. These data were also reused for a study on T cells in Graves' hyperthyroidism and ophthalmopathy.

The TCR comes from a man aged 25 to 40 with Graves disease. This chain joins TRBV18 and TRBJ1-3; tentatively, D is TRBD1 (6 bases). Sequencing was performed on peripheral blood mononuclear cells (PBMCs), taken at new diagnosis, from a patient treated with antithyroid drugs. The CDR3 loop reads CASSRGPGDTIYF. The CDR3 DNA follows: TGTGCCAGCTCACGGGGGCCCGGAGACACCATATATTTT.